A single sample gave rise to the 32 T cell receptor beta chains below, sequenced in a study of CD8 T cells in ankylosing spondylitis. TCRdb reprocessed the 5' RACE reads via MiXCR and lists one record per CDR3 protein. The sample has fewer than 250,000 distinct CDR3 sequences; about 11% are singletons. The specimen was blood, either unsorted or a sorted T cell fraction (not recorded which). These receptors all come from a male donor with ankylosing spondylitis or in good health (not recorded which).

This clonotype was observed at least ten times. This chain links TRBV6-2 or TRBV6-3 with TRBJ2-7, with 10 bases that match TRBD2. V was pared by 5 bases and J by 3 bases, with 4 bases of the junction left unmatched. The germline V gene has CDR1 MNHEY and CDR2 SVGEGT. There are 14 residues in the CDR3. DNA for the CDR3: TGTGCCAGCAGTGCTAGCGGGGGCTTCTACGAGCAGTACTTC. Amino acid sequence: CASSASGGFYEQYF.

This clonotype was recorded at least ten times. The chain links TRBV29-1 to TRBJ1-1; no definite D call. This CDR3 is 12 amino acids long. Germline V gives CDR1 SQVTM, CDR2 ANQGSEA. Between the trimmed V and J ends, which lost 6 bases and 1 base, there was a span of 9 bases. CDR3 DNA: TGCAGCGTCAGATCAGGGAACACTGAAGCTTTCTTT. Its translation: CSVRSGNTEAFF.

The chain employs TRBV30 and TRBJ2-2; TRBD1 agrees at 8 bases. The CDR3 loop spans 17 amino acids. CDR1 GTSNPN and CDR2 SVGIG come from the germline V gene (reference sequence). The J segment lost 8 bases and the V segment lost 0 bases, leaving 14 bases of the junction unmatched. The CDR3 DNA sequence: TGTGCCTGGAGTGTACGTCGACAGGGGAAAACGGATGGGGAGCTGTTTTTT. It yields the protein CAWSVRRQGKTDGELFF.

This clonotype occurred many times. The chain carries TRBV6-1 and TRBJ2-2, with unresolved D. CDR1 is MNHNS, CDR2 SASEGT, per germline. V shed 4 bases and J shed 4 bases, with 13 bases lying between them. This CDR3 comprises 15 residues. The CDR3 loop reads CASSAWTTGTGELFF. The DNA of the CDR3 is TGTGCCAGCAGTGCCTGGACGACGGGCACCGGGGAGCTGTTTTTT.

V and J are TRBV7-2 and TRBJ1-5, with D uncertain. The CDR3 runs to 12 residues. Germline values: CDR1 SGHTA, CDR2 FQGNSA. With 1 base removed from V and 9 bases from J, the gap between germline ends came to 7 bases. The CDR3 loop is CASSLGGPPQHF. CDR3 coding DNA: TGTGCCAGCAGCTTAGGAGGGCCGCCCCAGCATTTT.

The CDR3 region has the DNA TGTGCCAGTACCCTCGGGACTAGCGACACCGGGGAGCTGTTTTTT. This encodes CASTLGTSDTGELFF. The rearrangement joins TRBV2 to TRBJ2-2; 10 bases line up with TRBD2. Germline V gene sequence: CDR1 SNHLY, CDR2 FYNNEI. V trimming: 9 bases; J trimming: 3 bases; junction bases outside the gene matches: 7. This CDR3 is 15 amino acids long.

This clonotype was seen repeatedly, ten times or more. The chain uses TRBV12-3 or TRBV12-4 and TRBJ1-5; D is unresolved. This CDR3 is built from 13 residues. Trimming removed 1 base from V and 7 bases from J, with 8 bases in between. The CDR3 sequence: CASSLERWQPQHF. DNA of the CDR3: TGTGCCAGCAGTTTAGAAAGGTGGCAGCCCCAGCATTTT.

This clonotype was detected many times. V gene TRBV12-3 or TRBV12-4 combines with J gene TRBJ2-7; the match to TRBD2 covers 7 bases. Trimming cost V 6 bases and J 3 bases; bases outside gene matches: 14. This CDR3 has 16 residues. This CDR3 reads CASRPPGRNILYEQYF. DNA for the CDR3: TGTGCCAGCAGACCCCCCGGGAGGAACATCCTCTACGAGCAGTACTTC.

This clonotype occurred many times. The CDR3 nucleotides are TGTGCCAGCAGTTCGCCGGGACAGGGGGACGGTAACTCCTACGAGCAGTACTTC. Translating gives CASSSPGQGDGNSYEQYF. The chain is built from TRBV6-2 or TRBV6-3 and TRBJ2-7; 11 nucleotides agree with TRBD1. The germline CDR1 and CDR2 sequences are MNHEY and SVGEGT. This CDR3 region has 18 residues. V was clipped by 4 bases and J by 0 bases; unmatched bases: 11.

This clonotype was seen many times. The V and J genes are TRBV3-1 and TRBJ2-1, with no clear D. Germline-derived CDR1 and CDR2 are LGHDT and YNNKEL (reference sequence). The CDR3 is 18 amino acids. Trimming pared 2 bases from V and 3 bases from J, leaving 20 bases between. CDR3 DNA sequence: TGTGCCAGCAGCCAATCCAGAACCCAATTGCGACTCTACAATGAGCAGTTCTTC. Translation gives CASSQSRTQLRLYNEQFF.

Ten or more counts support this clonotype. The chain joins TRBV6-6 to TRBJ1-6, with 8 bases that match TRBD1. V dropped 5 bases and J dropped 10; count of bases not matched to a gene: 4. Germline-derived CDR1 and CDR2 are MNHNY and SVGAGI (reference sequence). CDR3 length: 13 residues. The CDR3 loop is CASSGQGKSPLHF. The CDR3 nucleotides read TGTGCCAGCAGTGGACAGGGCAAATCACCCCTCCACTTT.

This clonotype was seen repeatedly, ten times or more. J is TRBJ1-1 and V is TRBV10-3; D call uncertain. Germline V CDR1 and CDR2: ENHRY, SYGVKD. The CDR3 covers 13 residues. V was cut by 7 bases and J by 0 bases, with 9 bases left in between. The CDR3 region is CAITGRMNTEAFF. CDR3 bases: TGTGCCATCACGGGTCGAATGAACACTGAAGCTTTCTTT.

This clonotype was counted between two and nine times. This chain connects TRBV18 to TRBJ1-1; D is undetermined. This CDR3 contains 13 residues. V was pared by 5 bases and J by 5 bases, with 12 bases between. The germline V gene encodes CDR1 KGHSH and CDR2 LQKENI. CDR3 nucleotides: TGTGCCAGCTCATCCGGGCCCGGGACTGAAGCTTTCTTT. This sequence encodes CASSSGPGTEAFF.

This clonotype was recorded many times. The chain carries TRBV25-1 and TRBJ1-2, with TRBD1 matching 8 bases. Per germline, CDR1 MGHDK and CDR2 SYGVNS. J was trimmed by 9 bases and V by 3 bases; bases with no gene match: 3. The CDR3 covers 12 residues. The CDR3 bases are TGTGCCAGCAGTGAGACAGGGGAATGCTACACCTTC. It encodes CASSETGECYTF.

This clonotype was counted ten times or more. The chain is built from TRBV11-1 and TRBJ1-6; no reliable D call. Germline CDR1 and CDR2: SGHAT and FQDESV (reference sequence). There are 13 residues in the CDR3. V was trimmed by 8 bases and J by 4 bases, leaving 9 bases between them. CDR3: CASRHEYNSPLHF. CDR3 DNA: TGTGCCAGCCGACACGAATATAATTCACCCCTCCACTTT.

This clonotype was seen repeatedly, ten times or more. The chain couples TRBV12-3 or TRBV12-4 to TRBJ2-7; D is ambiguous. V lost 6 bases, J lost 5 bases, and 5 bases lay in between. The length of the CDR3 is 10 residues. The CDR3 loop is CASRGHEQYF. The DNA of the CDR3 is TGTGCCAGCAGGGGCCACGAGCAGTACTTC.

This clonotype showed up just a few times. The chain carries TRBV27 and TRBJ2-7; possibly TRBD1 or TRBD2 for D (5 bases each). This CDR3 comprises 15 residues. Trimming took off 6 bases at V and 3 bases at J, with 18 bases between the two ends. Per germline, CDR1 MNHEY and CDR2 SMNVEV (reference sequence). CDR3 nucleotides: TGTGCCAGCAGACCAGACACCGGGACCAACTACGAGCAGTACTTC. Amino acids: CASRPDTGTNYEQYF.

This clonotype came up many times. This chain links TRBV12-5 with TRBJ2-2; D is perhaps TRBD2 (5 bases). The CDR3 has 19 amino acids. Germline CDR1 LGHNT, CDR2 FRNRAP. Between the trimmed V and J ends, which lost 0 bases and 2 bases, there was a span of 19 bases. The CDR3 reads CASGLVLGGAGTNTGELFF. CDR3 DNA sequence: TGTGCTAGTGGTTTGGTACTTGGAGGAGCAGGCACTAACACCGGGGAGCTGTTTTTT.

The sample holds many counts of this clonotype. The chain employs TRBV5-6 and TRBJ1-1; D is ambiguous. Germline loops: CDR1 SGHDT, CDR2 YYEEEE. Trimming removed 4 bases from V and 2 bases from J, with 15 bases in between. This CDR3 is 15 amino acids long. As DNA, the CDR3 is TGTGCCAGCAGCCCCTACTCTGTGCTAAACACTGAAGCTTTCTTT. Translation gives CASSPYSVLNTEAFF.

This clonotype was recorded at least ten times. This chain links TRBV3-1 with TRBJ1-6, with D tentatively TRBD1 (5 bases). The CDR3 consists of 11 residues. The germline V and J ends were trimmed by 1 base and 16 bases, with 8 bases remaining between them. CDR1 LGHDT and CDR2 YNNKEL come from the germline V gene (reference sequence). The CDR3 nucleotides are TGTGCCAGCAGCCAAGCCGGGGGTCTCCACTTT. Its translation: CASSQAGGLHF.

The CDR3 nucleotides read TGTGCCAGCAGTGATTTGCGGGAGGCGAGTTGGGGCACAGATACGCAGTATTTT. Protein product: CASSDLREASWGTDTQYF. V is TRBV25-1 and J is TRBJ2-3; TRBD2 agrees at 8 bases. Trimming at V came to 3 bases and at J to 1 base, leaving 12 bases not matched to a gene. The CDR3 is 18 amino acids. The germline CDR1 and CDR2 sequences are MGHDK and SYGVNS.

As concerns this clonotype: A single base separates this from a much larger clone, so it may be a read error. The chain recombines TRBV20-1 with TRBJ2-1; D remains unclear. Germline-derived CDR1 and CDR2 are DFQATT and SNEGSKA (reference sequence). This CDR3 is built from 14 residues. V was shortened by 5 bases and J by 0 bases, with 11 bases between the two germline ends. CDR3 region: CSAESKSSYNEQFF. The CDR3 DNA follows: TGCAGTGCTGAGTCGAAGAGCTCCTACAATGAGCAGTTCTTC.

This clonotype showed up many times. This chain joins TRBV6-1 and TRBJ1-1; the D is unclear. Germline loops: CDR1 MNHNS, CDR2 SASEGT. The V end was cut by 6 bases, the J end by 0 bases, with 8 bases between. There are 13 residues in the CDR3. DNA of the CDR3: TGTGCCAGCAGGGCCAACCTGAACACTGAAGCTTTCTTT. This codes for CASRANLNTEAFF.

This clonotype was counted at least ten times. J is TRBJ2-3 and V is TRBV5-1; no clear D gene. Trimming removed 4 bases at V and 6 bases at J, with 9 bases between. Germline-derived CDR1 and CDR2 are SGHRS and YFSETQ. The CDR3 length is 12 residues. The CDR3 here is CASSPWADTQYF. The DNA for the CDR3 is TGCGCCAGCAGCCCATGGGCGGATACGCAGTATTTT.

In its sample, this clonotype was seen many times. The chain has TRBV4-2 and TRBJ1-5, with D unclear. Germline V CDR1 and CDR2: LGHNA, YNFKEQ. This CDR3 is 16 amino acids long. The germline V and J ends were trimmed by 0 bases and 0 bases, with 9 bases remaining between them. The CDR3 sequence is CASSQDGSSSNQPQHF. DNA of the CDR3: TGTGCCAGCAGCCAAGATGGTAGTTCTAGCAATCAGCCCCAGCATTTT.

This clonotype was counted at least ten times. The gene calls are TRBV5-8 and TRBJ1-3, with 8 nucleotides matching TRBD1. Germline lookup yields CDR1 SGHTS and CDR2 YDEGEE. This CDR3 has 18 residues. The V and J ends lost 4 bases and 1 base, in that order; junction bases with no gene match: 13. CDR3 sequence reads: CASSPTLTGGISGNTIYF. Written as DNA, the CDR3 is TGTGCCAGCAGCCCAACCCTCACAGGGGGTATATCTGGAAACACCATATATTTT.

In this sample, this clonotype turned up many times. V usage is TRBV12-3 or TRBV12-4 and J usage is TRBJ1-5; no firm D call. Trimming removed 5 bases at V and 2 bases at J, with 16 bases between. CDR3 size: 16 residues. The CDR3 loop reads CASSTTSIGGNQPQHF. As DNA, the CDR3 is TGTGCCAGCAGTACAACGAGTATTGGGGGCAATCAGCCCCAGCATTTT.

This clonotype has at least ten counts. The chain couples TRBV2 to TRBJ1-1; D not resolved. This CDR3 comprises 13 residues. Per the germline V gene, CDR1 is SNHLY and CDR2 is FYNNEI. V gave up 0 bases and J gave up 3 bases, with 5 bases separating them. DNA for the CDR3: TGTGCCAGCAGTGAAGCGCTGGACACTGAAGCTTTCTTT. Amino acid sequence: CASSEALDTEAFF.

The CDR3 here is CAMGPGLVCNEQFF. Written as DNA, the CDR3 is TGTGCCATGGGCCCCGGGCTCGTGTGCAATGAGCAGTTCTTC. The chain has TRBV15 and TRBJ2-1; D is undetermined. Trimming removed 10 bases from V and 6 bases from J, with 19 bases in between. Germline V gene sequence: CDR1 LNHNV, CDR2 YYDKDF (reference sequence). This CDR3 is 14 amino acids long.

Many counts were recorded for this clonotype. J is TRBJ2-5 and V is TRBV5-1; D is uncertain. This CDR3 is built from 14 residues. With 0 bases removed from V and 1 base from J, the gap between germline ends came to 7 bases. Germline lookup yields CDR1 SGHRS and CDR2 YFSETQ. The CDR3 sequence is CASSLGSFQETQYF. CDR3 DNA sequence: TGCGCCAGCAGCTTGGGTAGCTTCCAAGAGACCCAGTACTTC. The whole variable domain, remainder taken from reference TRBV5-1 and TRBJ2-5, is KAGVTQTPRYLIKTRGQQVTLSCSPISGHRSVSWYQQTPGQGLQFLFEYFSETQRNKGNFPGRFSGRQFSNSRSEMNVSTLELGDSALYLCASSLGSFQETQYFGPGTRLLVL.

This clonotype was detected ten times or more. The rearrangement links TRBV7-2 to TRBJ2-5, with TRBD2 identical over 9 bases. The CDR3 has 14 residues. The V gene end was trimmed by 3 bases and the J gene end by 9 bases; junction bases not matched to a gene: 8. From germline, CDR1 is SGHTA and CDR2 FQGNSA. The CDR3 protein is CASSFGTSRPPQYF. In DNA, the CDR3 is TGTGCCAGCAGCTTCGGGACTAGCAGGCCTCCCCAGTACTTC. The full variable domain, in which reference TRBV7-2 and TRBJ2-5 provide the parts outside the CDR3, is GAGVSQSPSNKVTEKGKDVELRCDPISGHTALYWYRQSLGQGLEFLIYFQGNSAPDKSGLPSDRFSAERTGGSVSTLTIQRTQQEDSAVYLCASSFGTSRPPQYFGPGTRLLVL.

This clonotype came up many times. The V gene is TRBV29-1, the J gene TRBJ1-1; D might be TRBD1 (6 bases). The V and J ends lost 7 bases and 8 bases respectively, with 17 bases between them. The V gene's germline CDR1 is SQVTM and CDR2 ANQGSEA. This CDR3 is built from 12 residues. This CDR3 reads CSGLGQTTEAFF. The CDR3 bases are TGCAGCGGCCTAGGACAGACCACCGAAGCTTTCTTT.